One sample yielded the 10 T cell receptor beta chains listed below, sequenced in a study of Ad26.COV2.S vaccination and SARS-CoV-2 variants. The treatment was: some 20 received Ad26.COV2.S at low or high dose, single or two shots; a few received placebo; per-sample allocation not given. Samples were taken on day 63 after the first vaccine or placebo injection. Assay used: immunoSEQ multiplex PCR; TCRdb lists only in-frame clones, some missing. The sample holds about half a million clones, about 89% seen once. The input for sequencing was peripheral blood, taken in a trial of Ad26.COV2.S vaccine versus placebo. The receptors were sampled from a person aged 18 to 59 who received the Ad26.COV2.S COVID-19 vaccine or a placebo.

The CDR3 DNA sequence: TGTGCCAGTAAAGCGGTAAGCTCCTACAATGAGCAGTTCTTC. Amino acid sequence: CASKAVSSYNEQFF. This chain connects TRBV19 to TRBJ2-1, with a possible D match to TRBD2 (5 bases). This CDR3 spans 14 amino acids. Germline values: CDR1 LNHDA, CDR2 SQIVND (reference sequence). V lost 7 bases and J 0 bases, leaving 10 bases between the germline ends.

About this clone: An end of the junction does not agree with germline; a read error may underlie this. The V gene is TRBV12-3 or TRBV12-4, the J gene TRBJ2-1, with D perhaps TRBD2 (5 bases). This CDR3 comprises 12 residues. CDR3 protein: CASSQILGSPIF. DNA for the CDR3: TGTGCCAGCAGCCAAATTCTGGGGAGCCCCATCTTC.

The CDR3 DNA follows: TGTGCCAGCAGCGTACCCGGGGCACCCCTCCACTTT. As protein: CASSVPGAPLHF. V usage is TRBV9 and J usage is TRBJ1-6; D ambiguous. Deletions cut 1 base from V and 11 bases from J, with 7 bases between. The CDR3 covers 12 residues. In germline, CDR1 is SGDLS, CDR2 YYNGEE.

CDR3: CASTGVTGTESSYEQYF. DNA of the CDR3: TGTGCCAGCACCGGCGTGACCGGGACTGAGAGCTCCTACGAGCAGTACTTC. This chain uses TRBV28 with TRBJ2-7; D might be TRBD2 (6 bases). CDR1 and CDR2 (germline): MDHEN, SYDVKM. V lost 7 bases to trimming and J lost 0 bases, with 22 bases between them. This CDR3 has 17 amino acids.

The V gene is TRBV14, the J gene TRBJ2-2, with 10 bases fitting TRBD2. This CDR3 comprises 19 residues. Germline values: CDR1 SGHDN, CDR2 FVKESK. The V and J ends lost 2 bases and 0 bases, in that order; junction bases with no gene match: 9. CDR3 loop: CASSQKKLAGYANTGELFF. CDR3 coding DNA: TGTGCCAGCAGCCAAAAAAAACTAGCGGGGTACGCGAACACCGGGGAGCTGTTTTTT.

The table lists this clone with a count of one. This chain connects TRBV7-8 to TRBJ2-7, with TRBD2 matching over 7 bases. The CDR3 has 16 residues. The V gene end was trimmed by 2 bases and the J gene end by 3 bases; junction bases not matched to a gene: 10. Germline V gene data show CDR1 as SGHVS and CDR2 as FQNEAQ. CDR3 DNA sequence: TGTGCCAGCAGCTTATCCCCCGCTAGCGGCAACTACGAGCAGTACTTC. Translating gives CASSLSPASGNYEQYF.

The V and J genes are TRBV28 and TRBJ1-5; no clear D gene. V lost 3 bases to trimming and J lost 2 bases, with 17 bases between them. The CDR3 runs 17 residues. From germline, CDR1 is MDHEN and CDR2 SYDVKM. CDR3 sequence: CASSFPGPFVGNQPQHF. CDR3 DNA sequence: TGTGCCAGCAGTTTCCCCGGACCCTTTGTAGGCAATCAGCCCCAGCATTTT.

The V and J genes are TRBV4-1 and TRBJ1-4; perhaps TRBD1 as D (5 bases). This CDR3 region has 14 residues. V lost 3 bases and J 4 bases, leaving 9 bases between the germline ends. The germline gives CDR1 MGHRA, CDR2 YSYEKL. The CDR3 DNA reads as TGCGCCAGCAGCCACGGCAGGGATAATGAAAAACTGTTTTTT. Protein: CASSHGRDNEKLFF.

The V call is TRBV3-1 (or the pseudogene TRBV3-2), the J call TRBJ1-5; no clear D gene. Trimming removed 4 bases at V and 7 bases at J, with 14 bases between. Germline V gene lookup returns CDR1 LGHDT and CDR2 YNNKEL (reference sequence). CDR3 length: 14 amino acids. CDR3 in amino acids: CASSPNSGLQPQHF. For the CDR3, the DNA is TGTGCCAGCAGCCCAAATTCCGGGCTCCAGCCCCAGCATTTT.

The chain employs TRBV15 and TRBJ2-7, with a weak D call TRBD1 (5 bases). The germline V and J ends were trimmed by 2 bases and 2 bases, with 13 bases remaining between them. CDR3 length: 15 residues. Germline V CDR1 and CDR2: LNHNV, YYDKDF (reference sequence). DNA of the CDR3: TGTGCCACCAGCAGATCCGGACAAGGGACCTACGAGCAGTACTTC. It specifies CATSRSGQGTYEQYF.